These 32 T cell receptor beta chains were all obtained from the same sample, sequenced in a study of OX40 agonist ivuxolimab in advanced cancers. Repertoires were generated with immunoSEQ multiplex PCR, while TCRdb's copy carries only in-frame clones and drops some. In the table there are about 90,000 clones, around 90% of which are singletons. The sample here was CD4+ or CD8+ T cells sorted from blood, taken in a trial of the OX40 agonist ivuxolimab. These receptors came from an adult with an advanced solid tumor such as melanoma, head and neck, liver or kidney cancer.

This clone appeared a few times. This chain connects TRBV2 to TRBJ1-5; TRBD1 is a possible D gene (5 bases). V was clipped by 8 bases and J by 2 bases, with 16 bases between them. The CDR3 has 15 amino acids. Germline CDR1 is SNHLY and CDR2 is FYNNEI. The CDR3 spells CASVGGVHRNQPQHF. The DNA of the CDR3 is TGTGCCAGCGTCGGGGGGGTACACCGCAATCAGCCCCAGCATTTT.

V and J are TRBV27 and TRBJ2-5; no reliable D call. Germline CDR1 MNHEY, CDR2 SMNVEV (reference sequence). V lost 4 bases, J lost 5 bases, and 17 bases lay in between. The CDR3 runs 15 residues. Here the CDR3 DNA reads TGTGCCAGCAGTTCCTTATCGTTGGTTTGGGAGACCCAGTACTTC. This encodes CASSSLSLVWETQYF.

The rearrangement joins TRBV6-6 to TRBJ2-1; 9 positions agree with TRBD1. The length of the CDR3 is 16 residues. Germline lookup yields CDR1 MNHNY and CDR2 SVGAGI (reference sequence). V lost 0 bases, J lost 7 bases, and 7 bases stayed unmatched. The CDR3 DNA is TGTGCCAGCAGTTACTCCCGGGACAGGGCGGGTAATGAGCAGTTCTTC. Translation gives CASSYSRDRAGNEQFF.

The chain has TRBV7-9 and TRBJ2-7; 11 positions agree with TRBD2. Per germline, CDR1 SEHNR and CDR2 FQNEAQ (reference sequence). J gave up 3 bases and V 3 bases, and 4 bases lay outside the gene matches. The CDR3 is made up of 15 amino acids. CDR3 sequence reads: CASSFQGLADYEQYF. CDR3 DNA: TGTGCCAGCAGCTTTCAGGGACTAGCGGACTACGAGCAGTACTTC.

The chain joins TRBV9 to TRBJ2-1; weak D call: TRBD2 (6 bases). The CDR3 loop spans 15 amino acids. CDR1 is SGDLS, CDR2 YYNGEE, per germline. V shed 1 base and J shed 6 bases, with 14 bases lying between them. The chain's CDR3 is CASSVTSLASNEQFF. The CDR3 DNA sequence: TGTGCCAGCAGCGTAACTTCTCTAGCGAGCAATGAGCAGTTCTTC.

The V and J genes are TRBV2 and TRBJ1-2; D not certain. V was clipped by 7 bases and J by 8 bases, with 20 bases between them. CDR3 size: 14 residues. Germline V gene data show CDR1 as SNHLY and CDR2 as FYNNEI. As DNA, the CDR3 is TGTGCCAGCAATAATGACCAGGTATTAAGCGGCTACACCTTC. Its protein product is CASNNDQVLSGYTF.

The gene calls are TRBV27 and TRBJ2-7; possibly TRBD2 for D (5 bases). The germline gives CDR1 MNHEY, CDR2 SMNVEV (reference sequence). CDR3 length: 13 residues. Trimming stripped 3 bases from V and 2 bases from J, with 8 bases between. CDR3 in DNA: TGTGCCAGCAGTTTGAAGGGAGCCTACGAGCAGTACTTC. It codes for CASSLKGAYEQYF.

This sequence joins TRBV6-5 and TRBJ1-1; TRBD1 matches at 7 bases. Germline CDR1 reads MNHEY; CDR2 reads SVGAGI. V was clipped by 5 bases and J by 11 bases; unmatched bases: 8. The length of the CDR3 is 12 residues. CDR3 DNA: TGTGCCAGCAGTACCCCTGACAGGGAGGCTTTCTTT. It is translated as CASSTPDREAFF.

This chain links TRBV11-3 with TRBJ2-1, with a tentative D call TRBD2 (6 bases). The CDR3 runs 17 residues. Trimming removed 0 bases from V and 6 bases from J, with 18 bases in between. Germline V gene lookup returns CDR1 SGHNT and CDR2 YENEEA. CDR3 sequence: CASSLERPTGTVNEQFF. In nucleotides, the CDR3 is TGTGCCAGCAGCTTAGAACGCCCCACCGGGACTGTCAATGAGCAGTTCTTC.

The chain is built from TRBV5-1 and TRBJ1-2; the match to TRBD1 covers 8 bases. The CDR3 spans 15 residues. The V gene's germline CDR1 is SGHRS and CDR2 YFSETQ. With 0 bases clipped from V and 4 bases from J, the junction kept 5 bases outside the gene matches. This chain's CDR3 is CASSLEGGTGYGYTF. As DNA, the CDR3 is TGCGCCAGCAGCTTGGAAGGAGGGACAGGCTATGGCTACACCTTC.

The chain employs TRBV7-9 and TRBJ1-2; D gene uncertain. The CDR3 has 13 amino acids. The V end was cut by 5 bases, the J end by 1 base, with 8 bases between. Germline CDR1 is SEHNR and CDR2 is FQNEAQ (reference sequence). The CDR3 nucleotides read TGTGCCAGCAGCCCCGGCCTTAACTATGGCTACACCTTC. Its translation: CASSPGLNYGYTF.

The chain combines TRBV19 with TRBJ2-7; D is unresolved. V was shortened by 7 bases and J by 6 bases, with 7 bases between the two germline ends. CDR3 length: 10 amino acids. Germline lookup yields CDR1 LNHDA and CDR2 SQIVND (reference sequence). The CDR3: CASTPCEQYF. CDR3 coding DNA: TGTGCCAGTACCCCCTGCGAGCAGTACTTC.

The genes are TRBV7-2 and TRBJ2-7; D gene uncertain. The CDR3 length is 14 residues. The V and J ends lost 2 bases and 1 base respectively, with 9 bases between them. Germline V gene sequence: CDR1 SGHTA, CDR2 FQGNSA. The CDR3 DNA is TGTGCCAGCAGCTTATCAGCGCTTTCCTACGAGCAGTACTTC. Its translation: CASSLSALSYEQYF.

The chain links TRBV18 to TRBJ2-7; possibly TRBD1 for D (5 bases). Germline values: CDR1 KGHSH, CDR2 LQKENI. The CDR3 covers 15 residues. Trimming shortened V by 0 bases and J by 2 bases, and 11 bases separated the two germline ends. For the CDR3, the DNA is TGTGCCAGCTCACCACCGGGCCAGGGTCCCTACGAGCAGTACTTC. Encoded protein: CASSPPGQGPYEQYF.

The V gene is TRBV28, the J gene TRBJ2-1; the D gene is possibly TRBD2 (5 bases). In germline, CDR1 is MDHEN, CDR2 SYDVKM. Trimming removed 6 bases from V and 5 bases from J, with 8 bases in between. CDR3 length: 12 amino acids. The CDR3 bases are TGTGCCAGCAGGTACGGGAACAATGAGCAGTTCTTC. This sequence encodes CASRYGNNEQFF.

This clone was seen once. The genes are TRBV5-6 and TRBJ2-2; unclear D gene. From germline, CDR1 is SGHDT and CDR2 YYEEEE. The germline V and J ends were trimmed by 1 base and 5 bases, with 9 bases remaining between them. This CDR3 is 14 amino acids long. The CDR3 region has the DNA TGTGCCAGCAGCTTGCGATTCACAACCGGGGAGCTGTTTTTT. This translates into CASSLRFTTGELFF.

The chain recombines TRBV7-9 with TRBJ1-4; the D gene is possibly TRBD1 (5 bases). CDR1 is SEHNR, CDR2 FQNEAQ, per germline (reference sequence). The CDR3 is 14 amino acids. V lost 2 bases and J 3 bases, leaving 7 bases between the germline ends. This chain's CDR3 is CASSLIGANEKLFF. The CDR3 bases are TGTGCCAGCAGCTTAATAGGGGCTAATGAAAAACTGTTTTTT.

This clone was observed a few times. This sequence joins TRBV9 and TRBJ2-7, with 8 bases lining up with TRBD2. Germline trimming cut 4 bases from V and 1 base from J; bases unmatched to any gene: 4. Germline V CDR1 and CDR2: SGDLS, YYNGEE. The CDR3 totals 14 residues. DNA for the CDR3: TGTGCCAGCAGCCACACTAGCGGTTCCTACGAGCAGTACTTC. Its translation is CASSHTSGSYEQYF.

This chain joins TRBV5-4 and TRBJ2-7, with D possibly matching TRBD2 (6 bases). V gave up 8 bases and J gave up 3 bases, with 12 bases separating them. The germline gives CDR1 SGHNT, CDR2 YYREEE (reference sequence). This CDR3 spans 12 amino acids. CDR3 nucleotides: TGTGCCAGTGGGACGGGACTCTACGAGCAGTACTTC. It codes for CASGTGLYEQYF.

The rearrangement links TRBV30 to TRBJ2-5; TRBD2 is a possible D gene (6 bases). The V end lost 1 base, the J end lost 3 bases, and 12 bases lay between the germline ends. The CDR3 spans 14 residues. Looked up from germline, CDR1 is GTSNPN and CDR2 is SVGIG (reference sequence). The CDR3 protein is CAWSENPGEETQYF. DNA of the CDR3: TGTGCCTGGAGTGAGAATCCGGGGGAAGAGACCCAGTACTTC. Full variable domain (missing parts from reference TRBV30 and TRBJ2-5): SQTIHQWPATLVQPVGSPLSLECTVEGTSNPNLYWYRQAAGRGLQLLFYSVGIGQISSEVPQNLSASRPQDRQFILSSKKLLLSDSGFYLCAWSENPGEETQYFGPGTRLLVL.

The chain uses TRBV4-2 and TRBJ2-5, with TRBD1 matching over 7 bases. Germline loops: CDR1 LGHNA, CDR2 YNFKEQ. Germline trimming cut 6 bases from V and 1 base from J; bases unmatched to any gene: 2. The CDR3 consists of 13 residues. CDR3 bases: TGTGCCAGCAGTGGACAGGTCCAAGAGACCCAGTACTTC. This codes for CASSGQVQETQYF.

This chain connects TRBV5-6 to TRBJ2-7, with D possibly being TRBD2 (6 bases). The germline V gene encodes CDR1 SGHDT and CDR2 YYEEEE. Trimming took off 2 bases at V and 2 bases at J, with 14 bases between the two ends. CDR3 length: 15 residues. The CDR3 here is CASSFRDFFPYEQYF. Here the CDR3 DNA reads TGTGCCAGCAGCTTCCGGGACTTTTTCCCCTACGAGCAGTACTTC.

This clone has more than one count but fewer than ten. CDR3 sequence reads: CASSLGREGPNEQFF. In nucleotides, the CDR3 is TGTGCCAGCAGCTTAGGGCGGGAGGGCCCCAATGAGCAGTTCTTC. The chain carries TRBV11-2 and TRBJ2-1; 9 nucleotides line up with TRBD2. This CDR3 has 15 amino acids. V lost 1 base to trimming and J lost 6 bases; unmatched junction nucleotides: 4. Per the germline V gene, CDR1 is SGHAT and CDR2 is FQNNGV.

This chain links TRBV5-1 with TRBJ2-5; D perhaps matches TRBD1 (6 bases). CDR1 is SGHRS, CDR2 YFSETQ, per germline. Trimming stripped 4 bases from V and 5 bases from J, with 15 bases between. This CDR3 has 14 amino acids. The CDR3 DNA is TGCGCCAGCAGCCCCAGGGGCGTCGAGGAGACCCAGTACTTC. This codes for CASSPRGVEETQYF. Variable domain in full (rest from reference TRBV5-1 and TRBJ2-5): KAGVTQTPRYLIKTRGQQVTLSCSPISGHRSVSWYQQTPGQGLQFLFEYFSETQRNKGNFPGRFSGRQFSNSRSEMNVSTLELGDSALYLCASSPRGVEETQYFGPGTRLLVL.

The CDR3 DNA sequence: TGCGCCAGCAGCCAAGATCGGGGCTACAATGAGCAGTTCTTC. Encoded protein: CASSQDRGYNEQFF. This rearrangement joins TRBV4-1 to TRBJ2-1, with a tentative D call TRBD2 (5 bases). Germline assignment: CDR1 MGHRA and CDR2 YSYEKL. V gave up 0 bases and J gave up 3 bases, with 6 bases separating them. The CDR3 runs 14 residues.

This chain links TRBV27 with TRBJ1-1, with a tentative D call TRBD1 (6 bases). The CDR3 loop spans 14 amino acids. Germline V gene lookup returns CDR1 MNHEY and CDR2 SMNVEV (reference sequence). Trimming left V 2 bases short and J 5 bases short, with 12 bases between. CDR3 protein: CASSLGGGRTEAFF. The CDR3 coding sequence is TGTGCCAGCAGTTTAGGAGGGGGTCGGACTGAAGCTTTCTTT.

The chain couples TRBV9 to TRBJ2-7; TRBD1 agrees at 7 bases. The V gene's germline CDR1 is SGDLS and CDR2 YYNGEE. The CDR3 runs to 14 residues. V lost 4 bases and J lost 3; bases outside the gene matches: 7. CDR3 coding DNA: TGTGCCAGCAGCCCCCAGGGGGTAATCTACGAGCAGTACTTC. Protein product: CASSPQGVIYEQYF.

This rearrangement joins TRBV28 to TRBJ2-7, with D tentatively TRBD1 (6 bases). Trimming pared 4 bases from V and 5 bases from J, leaving 18 bases between. The CDR3 has 15 amino acids. CDR1 MDHEN and CDR2 SYDVKM come from the germline V gene. The CDR3 sequence is CASSSPARAGDEQYF. The CDR3 DNA is TGTGCCAGCAGTTCACCCGCGCGGGCAGGGGACGAGCAGTACTTC.

The J gene is TRBJ1-3, the V gene TRBV28; D gene ambiguous. CDR3 length: 11 amino acids. Trimming pared 6 bases from V and 9 bases from J, leaving 9 bases between. CDR1 MDHEN and CDR2 SYDVKM come from the germline V gene. The CDR3 region has the DNA TGTGCCAGCAGCCAGCGTCCCACCATATATTTT. It translates to CASSQRPTIYF.

This chain joins TRBV18 and TRBJ2-5; the D gene could be TRBD1 or TRBD2 (5 bases each). This CDR3 is 15 amino acids long. V was cut by 3 bases and J by 4 bases, with 15 bases left in between. In germline, CDR1 is KGHSH, CDR2 LQKENI. CDR3 region: CASSPYVRDGETQYF. In DNA form, the CDR3 reads TGTGCCAGCTCACCCTACGTCCGGGACGGAGAGACCCAGTACTTC.

The J gene is TRBJ2-3, the V gene TRBV4-1; D may be TRBD2 (6 bases). CDR1 and CDR2 from the germline V gene are MGHRA and YSYEKL. The length of the CDR3 is 16 residues. Deletions cut 5 bases from V and 4 bases from J, with 19 bases between. CDR3 amino acids: CASSIQRVLTPDTQYF. The CDR3 DNA is TGCGCCAGCAGCATACAGCGGGTCCTTACCCCAGATACGCAGTATTTT.

The chain is built from TRBV6-6 and TRBJ2-7, with 8 bases matching TRBD1. CDR1 is MNHNY and CDR2 is SVGAGI in the germline V gene (reference sequence). V was clipped by 6 bases and J by 1 base; unmatched bases: 8. The CDR3 loop spans 15 amino acids. In nucleotides, the CDR3 is TGTGCCAGCAGCACGGTACAGGGGGTTTCCTACGAGCAGTACTTC. This encodes CASSTVQGVSYEQYF.